This T cell receptor beta chain was sequenced in a study of blood T cell repertoires in COVID-19. The overall study: Samples representing acute and convalescent COVID-19 were sourced from the United States, Italy and Spain. From T cells, B-cell-depleted T cells, or PBMCs came the material, which was cDNA or gDNA.

As processed by the authors: Estimation of nucleated cell counts relied on the amplification of reference gene primers. Generated by immunoSEQ multiplex PCR, the TCRdb table keeps only in-frame clones and is missing some. The V and J calls and clone size come from that table; D and trimming were worked out from the DNA. The table includes roughly 300,000 clones, approximately 80% detected once. The receptor was derived from a woman aged 55-75 years with active or convalescent COVID-19. The sequenced sample consisted of peripheral blood.

In nucleotides, the CDR3 is TGTGCCATCTCCCGGACAGGTGAAGCTTTCTTT. It yields the protein CAISRTGEAFF. J is TRBJ1-1 and V is TRBV6-5; 7 nucleotides match TRBD1. V lost 10 bases and J lost 7; bases outside the gene matches: 6. CDR3 size: 11 residues. Germline values: CDR1 MNHEY, CDR2 SVGAGI.